The 14 T cell receptor beta chains in this list originate from one sample, sequenced in a study of regulatory T cells in long-lasting Graves disease. To make TCR beta libraries, researchers used iRepertoire HTBI primers and Arm-PCR of CDR3 regions. TCRdb independently ran MiXCR on the multiplex PCR reads; one entry per CDR3 protein. The sample has 560,000 or so distinct CDR3 sequences, around 15% seen once; the top ten hold 12%. Stated time point: newly diagnosed GD, antithyroid drugs for less than 3 months. Making the TCR library involved RNA that had been extracted from PBMCs. Another study also made use of these data, one on T cells in Graves' hyperthyroidism and ophthalmopathy.

The sequencing used peripheral blood mononuclear cells (PBMCs), collected at new diagnosis, from a patient treated with antithyroid drugs. These TCRs come from a young man with Graves disease.

This clonotype was detected ten times or more. The chain carries TRBV25-1 and TRBJ2-7, with D possibly called TRBD1 or TRBD2 (5 bases each). This CDR3 is 13 amino acids long. V lost 3 bases, J lost 2 bases, and 8 bases lay in between. CDR1 is MGHDK, CDR2 SYGVNS, per germline. The CDR3 coding sequence is TGTGCCAGCAGTGACAGGGACGCCTACGAGCAGTACTTC. Protein sequence: CASSDRDAYEQYF.

This clonotype has a handful of counts. This sequence joins TRBV27 and TRBJ1-1; 7 nucleotides agree with TRBD1. CDR3 length: 17 amino acids. V was pared by 6 bases and J by 6 bases, with 19 bases of the junction left unmatched. CDR1 and CDR2 (germline): MNHEY, SMNVEV (reference sequence). The CDR3 DNA reads as TGTGCCAGCAGAAAAAGTCAGACAGGGCCCGGAAAGGCTGAAGCTTTCTTT. Amino acids: CASRKSQTGPGKAEAFF.

There are many counts of this clonotype. V is TRBV25-1 and J is TRBJ1-2; no firm D call. In germline, CDR1 is MGHDK, CDR2 SYGVNS. This CDR3 comprises 14 residues. V was pared by 4 bases and J by 5 bases, with 14 bases between. The CDR3 region has the DNA TGTGCCAGCAGTGGTTCCGCCTCTGGATATGGCTACACCTTC. It encodes CASSGSASGYGYTF.

This clonotype was observed a handful of times. CDR3 DNA sequence: TGTGCCAGCAGCTTACAGGGACCTTCGGCCACCGGGGAGCTGTTTTTT. It codes for CASSLQGPSATGELFF. The chain has TRBV2 and TRBJ2-2, with a weak D call TRBD1 (6 bases). Germline V lookup: CDR1 SNHLY, CDR2 FYNNEI. This CDR3 is 16 amino acids long. Trimming pared 6 bases from V and 4 bases from J, leaving 18 bases between.

With respect to this clonotype: Given a much more abundant clone one base away, this may be a read error. The genes are TRBV7-9 and TRBJ2-7; 8 bases map to TRBD2. Germline V lookup: CDR1 SEHNR, CDR2 FQNEAQ (reference sequence). The CDR3 loop spans 15 amino acids. CDR3 region: CVSSPTGLVDHEQYF. DNA for the CDR3: TGTGTCAGCAGCCCCACGGGACTAGTGGATCACGAGCAGTACTTC.

Many counts were recorded for this clonotype. CDR3 DNA: TGTGCCAGCAGCTTAGCGGCTAGCGAAGGGACAGATACGCAGTATTTT. Protein product: CASSLAASEGTDTQYF. The gene calls are TRBV11-1 and TRBJ2-3; possible D gene TRBD2, 6 bases. V lost 0 bases, J lost 3 bases, and 13 bases lay in between. The CDR3 totals 16 residues. CDR1 and CDR2 from the germline V gene are SGHAT and FQDESV (reference sequence).

The table lists this clonotype with a few counts. This chain joins TRBV9 and TRBJ2-7; D is tentatively TRBD1 or TRBD2 (6 bases each). Germline CDR1 SGDLS, CDR2 YYNGEE. The CDR3 loop spans 15 amino acids. The V end was cut by 3 bases, the J end by 1 base, with 14 bases between. As DNA, the CDR3 is TGTGCCAGCAGCGCGAGGGGGGACACTTCCTACGAGCAGTACTTC. This gives the protein CASSARGDTSYEQYF.

The rearrangement uses TRBV7-6 and TRBJ2-7; D unresolved. Germline V gene sequence: CDR1 SGHVS, CDR2 FNYEAQ. Trimming removed 2 bases from V and 4 bases from J, with 9 bases in between. The CDR3 extends over 13 amino acids. CDR3 sequence: CASSLSSVYEQYF. Here the CDR3 DNA reads TGTGCCAGCAGCTTAAGTTCCGTGTACGAGCAGTACTTC. Combining the CDR3 with reference TRBV7-6 and TRBJ2-7 gives the whole variable domain GAGVSQSPRYKVTKRGQDVALRCDPISGHVSLYWYRQALGQGPEFLTYFNYEAQQDKSGLPNDRFSAERPEGSISTLTIQRTEQRDSAMYRCASSLSSVYEQYFGPGTRLTVT.

This clonotype has ten or more counts. This chain connects TRBV3-1 to TRBJ2-1, with 12 bases identical to TRBD2. Germline-derived CDR1 and CDR2 are LGHDT and YNNKEL (reference sequence). The ends lost 3 bases at V and 9 bases at J; junction bases unmatched: 9. The CDR3 has 16 residues. CDR3 protein: CASSQGLAGGRSEQFF. In nucleotides, the CDR3 is TGTGCCAGCAGCCAGGGGCTAGCGGGAGGGCGCAGTGAGCAGTTCTTC.

In its sample, this clonotype was seen many times. This chain links TRBV20-1 with TRBJ2-5; D remains unclear. Germline loops: CDR1 DFQATT, CDR2 SNEGSKA (reference sequence). The V gene lost 3 bases and the J gene lost 0 bases, with 8 bases spanning the gap. The CDR3 is 13 amino acids. CDR3 in amino acids: CSARWQNQETQYF. CDR3 bases: TGCAGTGCTAGGTGGCAGAACCAAGAGACCCAGTACTTC.

The chain has TRBV5-1 and TRBJ2-5; a weak D match, TRBD2 (5 bases). Germline CDR1 SGHRS, CDR2 YFSETQ. This CDR3 comprises 14 residues. The V end lost 0 bases, the J end lost 5 bases, and 11 bases lay between the germline ends. Here the CDR3 reads CASSLGLALETQYF. The CDR3 DNA sequence: TGCGCCAGCAGCTTGGGCCTAGCATTGGAGACCCAGTACTTC.

This clonotype appeared a few times. V is TRBV29-1 and J is TRBJ2-1; tentative D call: TRBD2 (6 bases). Germline CDR1 SQVTM, CDR2 ANQGSEA. With 5 bases removed from V and 9 bases from J, the gap between germline ends came to 17 bases. This CDR3 is built from 13 residues. CDR3 sequence reads: CSVRGTAQGEQFF. The CDR3 DNA follows: TGCAGCGTTCGAGGGACTGCGCAGGGTGAGCAGTTCTTC.

The sample holds many counts of this clonotype. The chain couples TRBV28 to TRBJ2-4, with D unresolved. This CDR3 contains 12 residues. V was clipped by 7 bases and J by 5 bases, with 9 bases between them. The germline CDR1 and CDR2 sequences are MDHEN and SYDVKM. The CDR3 DNA reads TGTGCCAGCACCTCCCCTGAAAACATTCAGTACTTC. Protein sequence: CASTSPENIQYF.

This clonotype was counted only a few times. V is TRBV15 and J is TRBJ2-3; TRBD2 matches 7 bases. This CDR3 spans 15 amino acids. Germline loops: CDR1 LNHNV, CDR2 YYDKDF (reference sequence). The trim removed 3 bases at V and 4 bases at J, leaving 7 bases unmatched. The CDR3 nucleotides read TGTGCCACCAGCAGGGGCGGGGGAGAAGCAGATACGCAGTATTTT. As protein: CATSRGGGEADTQYF.